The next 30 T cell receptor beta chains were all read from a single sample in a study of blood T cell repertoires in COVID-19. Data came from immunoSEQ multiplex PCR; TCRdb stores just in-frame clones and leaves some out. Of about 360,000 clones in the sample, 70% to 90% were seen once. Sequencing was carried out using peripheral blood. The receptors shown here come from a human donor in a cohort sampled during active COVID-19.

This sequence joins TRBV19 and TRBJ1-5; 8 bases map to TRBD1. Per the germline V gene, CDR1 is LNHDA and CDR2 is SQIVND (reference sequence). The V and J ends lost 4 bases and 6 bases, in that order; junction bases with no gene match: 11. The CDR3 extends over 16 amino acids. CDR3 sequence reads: CASSKATGTGGQPQHF. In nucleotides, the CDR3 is TGTGCCAGTAGTAAAGCCACCGGGACAGGCGGTCAGCCCCAGCATTTT.

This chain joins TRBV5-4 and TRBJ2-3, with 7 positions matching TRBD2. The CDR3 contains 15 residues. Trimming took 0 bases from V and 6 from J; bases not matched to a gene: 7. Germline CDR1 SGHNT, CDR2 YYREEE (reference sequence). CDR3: CASSLDSGEDDTQYF. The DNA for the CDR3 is TGTGCCAGCAGCTTGGACAGCGGGGAGGATGATACGCAGTATTTT.

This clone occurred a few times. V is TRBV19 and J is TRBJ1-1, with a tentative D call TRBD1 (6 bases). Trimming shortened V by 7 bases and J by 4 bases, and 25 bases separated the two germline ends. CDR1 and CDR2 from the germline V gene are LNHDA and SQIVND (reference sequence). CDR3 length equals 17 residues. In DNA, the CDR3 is TGTGCCAGTAACCGTTTCGGGGGGCCGGGAGGGAGCACTGAAGCTTTCTTT. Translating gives CASNRFGGPGGSTEAFF.

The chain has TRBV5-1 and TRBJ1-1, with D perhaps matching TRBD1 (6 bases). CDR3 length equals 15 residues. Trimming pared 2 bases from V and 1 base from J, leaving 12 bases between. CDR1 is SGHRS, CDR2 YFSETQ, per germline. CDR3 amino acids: CASSFRDTSNTEAFF. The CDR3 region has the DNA TGCGCCAGCAGCTTTAGGGACACCTCGAACACTGAAGCTTTCTTT.

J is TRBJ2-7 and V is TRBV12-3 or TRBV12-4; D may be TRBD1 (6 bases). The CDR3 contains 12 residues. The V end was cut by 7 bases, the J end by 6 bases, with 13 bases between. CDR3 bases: TGTGCCAGCACTAAGTGGGGGCTCGAGCAGTACTTC. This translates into CASTKWGLEQYF.

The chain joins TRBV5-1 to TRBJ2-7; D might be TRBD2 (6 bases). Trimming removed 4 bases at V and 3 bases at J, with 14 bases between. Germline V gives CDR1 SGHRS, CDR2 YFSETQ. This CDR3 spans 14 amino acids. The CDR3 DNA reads TGCGCCAGCAGCCCCCTAAGTAGCGGCTACGAGCAGTACTTC. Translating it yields CASSPLSSGYEQYF.

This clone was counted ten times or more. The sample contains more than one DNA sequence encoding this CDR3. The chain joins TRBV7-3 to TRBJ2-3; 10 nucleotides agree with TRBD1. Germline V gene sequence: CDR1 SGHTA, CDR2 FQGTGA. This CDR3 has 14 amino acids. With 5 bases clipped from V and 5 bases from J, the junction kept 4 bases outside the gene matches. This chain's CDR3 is CASSPGQGLDTQYF. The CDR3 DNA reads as TGTGCCAGCAGCCCGGGACAGGGGCTAGATACGCAGTATTTT.

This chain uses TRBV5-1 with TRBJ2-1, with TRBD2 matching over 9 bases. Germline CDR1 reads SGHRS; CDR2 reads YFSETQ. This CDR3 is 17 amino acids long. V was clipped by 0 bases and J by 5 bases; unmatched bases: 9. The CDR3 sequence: CASSLASGLAGNNEQFF. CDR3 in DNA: TGCGCCAGCAGCTTGGCCTCGGGACTAGCTGGGAACAATGAGCAGTTCTTC.

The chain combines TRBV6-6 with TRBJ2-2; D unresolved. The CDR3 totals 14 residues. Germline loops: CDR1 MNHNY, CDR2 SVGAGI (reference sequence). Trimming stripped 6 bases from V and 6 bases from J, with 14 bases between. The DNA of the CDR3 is TGTGCCAGCAGCCCGCCGCGCGCGGCCGGGGAGCTGTTTTTT. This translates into CASSPPRAAGELFF.

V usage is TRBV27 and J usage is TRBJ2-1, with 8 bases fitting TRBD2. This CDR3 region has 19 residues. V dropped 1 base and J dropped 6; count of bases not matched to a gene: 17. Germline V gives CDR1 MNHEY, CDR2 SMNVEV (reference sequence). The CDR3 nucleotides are TGTGCCAGCAGTTTATTTGCCCGCCCTCGGGCTAGCGGGTCCAATGAGCAGTTCTTC. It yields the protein CASSLFARPRASGSNEQFF.

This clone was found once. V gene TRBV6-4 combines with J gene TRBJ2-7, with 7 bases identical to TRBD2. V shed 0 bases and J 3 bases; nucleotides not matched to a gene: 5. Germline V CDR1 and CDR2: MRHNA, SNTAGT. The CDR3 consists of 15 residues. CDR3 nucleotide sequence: TGTGCCAGCAGTGACTCGGAGGGAGGGTTCTACGAGCAGTACTTC. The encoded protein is CASSDSEGGFYEQYF.

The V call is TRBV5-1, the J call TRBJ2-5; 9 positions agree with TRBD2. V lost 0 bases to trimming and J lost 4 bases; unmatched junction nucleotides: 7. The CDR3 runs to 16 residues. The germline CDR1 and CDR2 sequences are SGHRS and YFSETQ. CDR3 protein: CASSLALAGTSETQYF. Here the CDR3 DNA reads TGCGCCAGCAGCTTGGCCCTAGCGGGAACTTCAGAGACCCAGTACTTC.

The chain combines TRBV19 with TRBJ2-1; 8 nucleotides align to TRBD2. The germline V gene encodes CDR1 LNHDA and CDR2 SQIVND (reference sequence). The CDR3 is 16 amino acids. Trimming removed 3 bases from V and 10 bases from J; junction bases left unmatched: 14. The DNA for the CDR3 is TGTGCCAGTAGTATCGGGCGGGGGGTCGATTTGTGGGAGCAGTTCTTC. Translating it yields CASSIGRGVDLWEQFF. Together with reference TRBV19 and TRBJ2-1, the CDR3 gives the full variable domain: DGGITQSPKYLFRKEGQNVTLSCEQNLNHDAMYWYRQDPGQGLRLIYYSQIVNDFQKGDIAEGYSVSREKKESFPLTVTSAQKNPTAFYLCASSIGRGVDLWEQFFGPGTRLTVL.

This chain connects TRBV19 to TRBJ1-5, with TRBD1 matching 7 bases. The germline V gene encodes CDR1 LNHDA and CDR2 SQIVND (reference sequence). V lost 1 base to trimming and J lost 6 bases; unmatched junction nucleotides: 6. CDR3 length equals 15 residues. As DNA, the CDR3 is TGTGCCAGTAGTATAGGGACAGGATTTACTCAGCCCCAGCATTTT. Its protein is CASSIGTGFTQPQHF.

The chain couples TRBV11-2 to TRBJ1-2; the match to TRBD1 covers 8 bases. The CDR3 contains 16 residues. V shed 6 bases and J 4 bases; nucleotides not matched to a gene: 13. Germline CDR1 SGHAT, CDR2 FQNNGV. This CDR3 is CASSPDRARKLYGYTF. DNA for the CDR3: TGTGCCAGCAGTCCGGACAGGGCGAGAAAGCTCTATGGCTACACCTTC.

Written as DNA, the CDR3 is TGCGCCAGCAGCTTGGGGACAGGGAGCTCCTATAATTCACCCCTCCACTTT. Its protein product is CASSLGTGSSYNSPLHF. The chain joins TRBV5-1 to TRBJ1-6; 8 bases map to TRBD1. This CDR3 comprises 17 residues. Germline loops: CDR1 SGHRS, CDR2 YFSETQ. V was pared by 0 bases and J by 0 bases, with 2 bases of the junction left unmatched.

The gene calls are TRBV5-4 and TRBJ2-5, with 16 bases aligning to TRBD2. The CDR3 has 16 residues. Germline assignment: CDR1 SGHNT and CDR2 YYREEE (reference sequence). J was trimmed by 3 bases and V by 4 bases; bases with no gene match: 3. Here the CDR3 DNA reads TGTGCCAGCAGCATGGGACTAGCGGGGGGGGAAGAGACCCAGTACTTC. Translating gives CASSMGLAGGEETQYF.

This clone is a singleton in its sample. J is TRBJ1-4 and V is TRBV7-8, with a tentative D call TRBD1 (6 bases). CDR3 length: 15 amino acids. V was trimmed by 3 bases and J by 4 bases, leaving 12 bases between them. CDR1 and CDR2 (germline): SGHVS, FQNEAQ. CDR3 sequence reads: CASSLGGQLNEKLFF. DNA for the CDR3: TGTGCCAGCAGCTTGGGTGGACAGCTTAATGAAAAACTGTTTTTT.

The CDR3 DNA is TGCGCCAGCAGCTTGGGTGACAGACAAGAGACCCAGTACTTC. Its protein is CASSLGDRQETQYF. V is TRBV5-1 and J is TRBJ2-5; D is possibly TRBD1 (5 bases). V lost 0 bases to trimming and J lost 2 bases, with 8 bases between them. Germline loops: CDR1 SGHRS, CDR2 YFSETQ. This CDR3 has 14 residues. The full variable domain, its missing parts supplied by reference TRBV5-1 and TRBJ2-5, is KAGVTQTPRYLIKTRGQQVTLSCSPISGHRSVSWYQQTPGQGLQFLFEYFSETQRNKGNFPGRFSGRQFSNSRSEMNVSTLELGDSALYLCASSLGDRQETQYFGPGTRLLVL.

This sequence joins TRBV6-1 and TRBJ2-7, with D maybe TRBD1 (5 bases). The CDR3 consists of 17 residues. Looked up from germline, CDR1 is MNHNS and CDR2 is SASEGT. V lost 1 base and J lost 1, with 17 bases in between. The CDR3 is CASSEGQGGPTSYEQYF. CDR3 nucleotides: TGTGCCAGCAGTGAAGGGCAGGGTGGCCCTACTTCCTACGAGCAGTACTTC.

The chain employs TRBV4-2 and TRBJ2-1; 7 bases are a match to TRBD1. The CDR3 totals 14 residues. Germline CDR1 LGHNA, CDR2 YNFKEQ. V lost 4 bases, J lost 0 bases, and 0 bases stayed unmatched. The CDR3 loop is CASSRTGSYNEQFF. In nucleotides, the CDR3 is TGTGCCAGCAGCCGGACAGGCTCCTACAATGAGCAGTTCTTC.

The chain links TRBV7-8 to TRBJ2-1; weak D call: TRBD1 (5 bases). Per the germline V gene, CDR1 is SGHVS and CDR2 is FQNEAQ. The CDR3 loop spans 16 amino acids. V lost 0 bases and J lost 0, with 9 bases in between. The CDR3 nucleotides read TGTGCCAGCAGCTTAGCGGGGCCGAGCTCCTACAATGAGCAGTTCTTC. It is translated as CASSLAGPSSYNEQFF. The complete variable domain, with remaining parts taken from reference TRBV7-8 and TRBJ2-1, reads GAGVSQSPRYKVAKRGQDVALRCDPISGHVSLFWYQQALGQGPEFLTYFQNEAQLDKSGLPSDRFFAERPEGSVSTLKIQRTQQEDSAVYLCASSLAGPSSYNEQFFGPGTRLTVL.

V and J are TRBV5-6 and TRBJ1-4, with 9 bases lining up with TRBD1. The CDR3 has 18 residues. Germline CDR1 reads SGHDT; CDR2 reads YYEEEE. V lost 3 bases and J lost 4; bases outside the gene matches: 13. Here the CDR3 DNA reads TGTGCCAGCAGCTGGGCAACCGGGACAGGGAGCTATAATGAAAAACTGTTTTTT. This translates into CASSWATGTGSYNEKLFF.

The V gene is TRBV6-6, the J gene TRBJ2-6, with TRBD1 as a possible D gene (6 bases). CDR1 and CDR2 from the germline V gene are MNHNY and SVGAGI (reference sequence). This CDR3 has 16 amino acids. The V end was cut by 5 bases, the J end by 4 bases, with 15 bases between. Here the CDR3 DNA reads TGTGCCAGCAGTCGACTACAGGGTTACGGGGCCAACGTCCTGACTTTC. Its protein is CASSRLQGYGANVLTF.

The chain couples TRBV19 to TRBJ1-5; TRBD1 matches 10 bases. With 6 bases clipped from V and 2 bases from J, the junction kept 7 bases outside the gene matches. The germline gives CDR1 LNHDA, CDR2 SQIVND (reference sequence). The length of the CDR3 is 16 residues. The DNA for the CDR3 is TGTGCCAGTAGCCAGGGGGACAGGGGTCGCAATCAGCCCCAGCATTTT. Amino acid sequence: CASSQGDRGRNQPQHF.

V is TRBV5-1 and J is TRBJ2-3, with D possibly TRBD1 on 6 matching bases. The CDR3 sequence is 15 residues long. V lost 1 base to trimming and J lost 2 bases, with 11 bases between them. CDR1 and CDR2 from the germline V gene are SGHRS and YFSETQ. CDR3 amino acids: CASSLQQGFTDTQYF. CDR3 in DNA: TGCGCCAGCAGCTTGCAACAGGGATTCACAGATACGCAGTATTTT. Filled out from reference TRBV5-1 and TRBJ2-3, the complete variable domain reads KAGVTQTPRYLIKTRGQQVTLSCSPISGHRSVSWYQQTPGQGLQFLFEYFSETQRNKGNFPGRFSGRQFSNSRSEMNVSTLELGDSALYLCASSLQQGFTDTQYFGPGTRLTVL.

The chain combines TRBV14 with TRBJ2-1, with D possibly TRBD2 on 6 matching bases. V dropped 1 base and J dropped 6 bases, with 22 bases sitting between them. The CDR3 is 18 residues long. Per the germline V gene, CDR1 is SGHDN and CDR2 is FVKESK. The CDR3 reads CASSQAQTRLATPNEQFF. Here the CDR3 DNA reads TGTGCCAGCAGCCAAGCCCAAACGCGGCTAGCGACTCCCAATGAGCAGTTCTTC.

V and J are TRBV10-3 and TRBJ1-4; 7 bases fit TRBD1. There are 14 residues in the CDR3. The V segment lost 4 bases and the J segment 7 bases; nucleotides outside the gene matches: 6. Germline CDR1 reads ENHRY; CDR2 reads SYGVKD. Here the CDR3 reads CAISARGAREKLFF. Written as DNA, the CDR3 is TGTGCCATCAGTGCCAGGGGGGCGCGTGAAAAACTGTTTTTT.

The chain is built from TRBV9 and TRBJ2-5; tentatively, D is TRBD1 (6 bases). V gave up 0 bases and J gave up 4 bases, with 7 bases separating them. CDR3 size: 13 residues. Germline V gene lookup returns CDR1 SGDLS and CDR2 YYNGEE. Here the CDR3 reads CASSVGGPETQYF. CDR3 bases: TGTGCCAGCAGCGTAGGGGGGCCAGAGACCCAGTACTTC.

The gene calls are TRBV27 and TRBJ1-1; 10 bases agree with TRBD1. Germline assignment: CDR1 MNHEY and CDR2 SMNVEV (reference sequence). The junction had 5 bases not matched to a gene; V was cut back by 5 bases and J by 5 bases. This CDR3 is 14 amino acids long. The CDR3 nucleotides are TGTGCCAGCAGTACCGGGACAGGGGTAACTGAAGCTTTCTTT. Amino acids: CASSTGTGVTEAFF.